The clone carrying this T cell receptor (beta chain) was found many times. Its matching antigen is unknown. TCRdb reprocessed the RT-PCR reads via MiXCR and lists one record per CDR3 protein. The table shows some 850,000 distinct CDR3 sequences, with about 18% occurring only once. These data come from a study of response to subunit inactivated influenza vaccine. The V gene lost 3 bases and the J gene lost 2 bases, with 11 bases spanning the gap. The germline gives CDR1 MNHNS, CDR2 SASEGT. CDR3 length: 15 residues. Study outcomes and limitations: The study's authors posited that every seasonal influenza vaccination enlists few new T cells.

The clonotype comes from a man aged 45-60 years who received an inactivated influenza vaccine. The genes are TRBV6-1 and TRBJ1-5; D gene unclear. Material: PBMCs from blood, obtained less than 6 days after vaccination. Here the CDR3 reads CASSEMSAGNQPQHF. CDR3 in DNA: TGTGCCAGCAGTGAGATGTCCGCAGGCAATCAGCCCCAGCATTTT.